This entry concerns a single T cell receptor beta chain. Its antigen remains undetermined. Qualities for individual bases were not recorded, and no much larger clone is one base off. At the junction V is shortened by 4 bases and J by 5 bases, with 22 bases in between. For CDR1 and CDR2, the germline V gene lists SGHRS and YFSETQ. The CDR3 runs 16 residues from the cysteine to the phenylalanine. Only CDR3 DNA remains: 48 bases, in frame from the first base. This record belongs to a study of shared clonotypes between healthy human individuals (dated by TCRdb to 2019 to 2021). As for the study more broadly: A couple of women and a few men aged 18 to 49 years were included in the cohort. Per donor, three plates each were used for CD4 naive and CD4 memory, two for CD8 naive, and one for CD8 memory. Blood TCR repertoires of five healthy adults were deeply sequenced to estimate repertoire size and the extent of clonotype sharing between individuals. To increase sequencing depth and limit assay-specific biases, different laboratories used diverse techniques to prepare libraries and sequence TCR repertoires. Each donor's leukapheresis produced roughly between about 0.85 and 10 billion PBMCs. General conclusions and limits of the study: Pairwise subsampling indicated that sequencing depth was expected to affect the degree of clonotype sharing among donors. Higher generation probabilities were observed for clonotypes shared by all four sorted-subset donors than for non-shared clonotypes. Sampling was restricted to blood, and TCR repertoires in tissues likely differ from the TCR repertoires found in blood. Estimated clonotype richness was generally larger for naive than for memory subsets. Because the study included only a small number of donors, the genetic and exposure-history diversity represented was limited. Rarefaction of sorted-subset datasets indicated incomplete sequencing despite the large sequencing depth. Sharing across several donors was observed for approximately 5% of naive CD4, 3.5% of naive CD8, about 2.3% of memory CD4, and roughly 0.43% of memory CD8 clonotypes.

The donors were healthy, HIV-negative adults who had no recently reported acute infections or vaccinations. Every donor was a Caucasian adult residing in Nashville, Tennessee, USA. CD4+ T cells were enriched by magnetic negative selection, after which naive cells were positively selected on CD45RA and the negative fraction was taken as the memory subset. After blood collection by leukapheresis, PBMCs were isolated using Ficoll-Histopaque density gradient centrifugation and then cryopreserved in the vapor phase of liquid nitrogen. Purity and quantity of every magnetically sorted T cell population were checked by analytical flow cytometry. Genomic DNA was isolated from every sorted fraction and measured by UV absorbance on a Nanodrop 2000c. Using the deep immunoSEQ assay, TCR CDR3 regions were amplified from genomic DNA by multiplex PCR. Genomic DNA extracted from each cell subset was distributed evenly over all wells of several immunoSEQ 96-well plates, and each plate served as one replicate. For sorted subsets, around 200 ng genomic DNA, equal to 30,000 to 35,000 T cell genomes, was loaded into each replicate PCR. Purified libraries were measured with a Qubit 3.0 fluorometer, size-checked on a Bioanalyzer 2100, and measured again with the KAPA Library Quantification kit. Every immunoSEQ 96-well plate was sequenced on a separate single-read 150-cycle Illumina NextSeq 550 flow cell. From the authors' description of their analysis: The immunoSEQ output contained only junctional sequences without quality scores, so filtering could not match that applied to full-length reads. To assign V/J genes and CDR3, sequences were annotated using PyIR, a Python wrapper for IgBLAST v1.9, with IMGT germline references. Any read was removed if the V/J assignment was weak (E-value above 1e-6), the CDR3 was missing, or the read contained stop codons, out-of-frame junctions, or ambiguous translated residues. V3J clonotypes were defined as sequences sharing an identical inferred V gene, J gene, and CDR3 amino acid sequence. Percentage overlap between repertoires was computed as shared unique clonotypes divided by the size of the smaller repertoire. RTK rarefaction, the Chao1 estimator, and Recon v2.1 estimates of unobserved clonotypes were used to assess repertoire richness. For all TCRbeta clonotypes obtained by the gDNA method from a few donors, generation probabilities were computed with OLGA. The immuneACCESS repertoire file appears here via TCRdb, limited to in-frame rearrangements. These files lack a portion of the clones; in checked studies, under half of the deficit traces to unresolved V genes, and the cause of the others is not known. The DNA gave D and trimming, while V, J and clone size come from that table. The sample table lists more than 1,200,000 clones, roughly 98.5% of them with a count of one. The top ten hold about 0.35% of the sample.

The rearranged chain carries TRBV5-1 and TRBJ2-7; the D gene is perhaps TRBD1 or TRBD2, each of them matching over 5 bases. Sequencing used naive CD4+ T cells sorted from blood. Per the publication, the cell subset or site label means: CD45RA+ positively selected. This clonotype originated in a man younger than 40 in good health. The sequenced DNA: TGCGCCAGCAGCCCGCGTGAGGGACCTCGAGGGAACGAGCAGTACTTC. The translation is CASSPREGPRGNEQYF.